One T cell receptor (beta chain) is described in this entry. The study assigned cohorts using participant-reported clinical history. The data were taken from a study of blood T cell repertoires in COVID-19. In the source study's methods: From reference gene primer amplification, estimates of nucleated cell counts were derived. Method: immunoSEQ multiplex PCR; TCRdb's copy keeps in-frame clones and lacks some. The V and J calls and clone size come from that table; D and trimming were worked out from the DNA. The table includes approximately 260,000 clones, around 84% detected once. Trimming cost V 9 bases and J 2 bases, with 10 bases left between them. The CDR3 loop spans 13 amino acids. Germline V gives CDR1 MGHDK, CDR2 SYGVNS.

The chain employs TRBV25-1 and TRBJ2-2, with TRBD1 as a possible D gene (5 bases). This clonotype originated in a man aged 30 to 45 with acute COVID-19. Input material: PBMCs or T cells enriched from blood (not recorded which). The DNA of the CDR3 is TGTGCCAGTACGACAGTAAACACCGGGGAGCTGTTTTTT. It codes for CASTTVNTGELFF.